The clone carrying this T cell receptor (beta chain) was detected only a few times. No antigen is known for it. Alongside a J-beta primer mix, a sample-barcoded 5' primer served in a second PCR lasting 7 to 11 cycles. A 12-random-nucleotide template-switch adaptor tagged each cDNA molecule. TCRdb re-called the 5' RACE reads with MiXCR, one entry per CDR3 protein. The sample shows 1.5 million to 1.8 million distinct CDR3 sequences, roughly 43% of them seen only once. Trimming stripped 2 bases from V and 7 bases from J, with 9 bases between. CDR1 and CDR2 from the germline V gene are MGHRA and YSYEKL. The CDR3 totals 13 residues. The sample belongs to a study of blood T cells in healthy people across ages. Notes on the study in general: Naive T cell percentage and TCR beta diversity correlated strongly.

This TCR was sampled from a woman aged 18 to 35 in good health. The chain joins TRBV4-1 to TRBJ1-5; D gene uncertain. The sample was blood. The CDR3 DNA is TGCGCCAGCAGCCAACAGGTGGACCAGCCCCAGCATTTT. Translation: CASSQQVDQPQHF.